The clone carrying this T cell receptor (beta chain) appeared a single time. Original methodology: Amplification with reference gene primers provided the estimates of nucleated cell counts. TCRdb keeps only in-frame clones here, not all; method: immunoSEQ multiplex PCR. That table furnishes V, J and clone size, whereas the DNA furnished D and trimming. This table has 200,000 to 250,000 clones, around 80% appearing once. These data originate in a study of blood T cell repertoires in COVID-19. Study background: Some COVID-19 samples were acute and others convalescent; all came from the United States, Italy and Spain. PBMCs, B-cell-depleted T cells, or T cells were the source of the cDNA or gDNA that made up the material.

Looked up from germline, CDR1 is MNHNS and CDR2 is SASEGT. There are 15 residues in the CDR3. Trimming at V came to 3 bases and at J to 5 bases, leaving 7 bases not matched to a gene. Sequenced material: peripheral blood. The chain couples TRBV6-1 to TRBJ1-1; 9 bases map to TRBD1. The receptor comes from a woman in her sixties or seventies with acute or convalescent COVID-19. This chain's CDR3 is CASSDPQGARTEAFF. The CDR3 DNA sequence: TGTGCCAGCAGTGACCCACAGGGGGCACGAACTGAAGCTTTCTTT.